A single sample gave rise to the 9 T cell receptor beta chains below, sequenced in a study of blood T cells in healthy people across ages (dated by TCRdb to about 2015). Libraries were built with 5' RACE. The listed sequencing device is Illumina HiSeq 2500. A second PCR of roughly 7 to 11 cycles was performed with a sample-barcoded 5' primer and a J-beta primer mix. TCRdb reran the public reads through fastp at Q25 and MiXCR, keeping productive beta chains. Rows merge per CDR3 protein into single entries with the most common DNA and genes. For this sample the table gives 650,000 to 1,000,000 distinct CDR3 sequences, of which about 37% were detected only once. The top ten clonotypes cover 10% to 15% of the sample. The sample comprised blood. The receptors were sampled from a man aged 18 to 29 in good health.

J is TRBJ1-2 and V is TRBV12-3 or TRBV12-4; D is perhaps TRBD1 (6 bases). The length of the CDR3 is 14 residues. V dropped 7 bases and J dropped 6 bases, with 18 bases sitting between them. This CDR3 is CASNPETGEHGYTF. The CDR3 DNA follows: TGTGCCAGCAACCCCGAGACAGGCGAACATGGCTACACCTTC.

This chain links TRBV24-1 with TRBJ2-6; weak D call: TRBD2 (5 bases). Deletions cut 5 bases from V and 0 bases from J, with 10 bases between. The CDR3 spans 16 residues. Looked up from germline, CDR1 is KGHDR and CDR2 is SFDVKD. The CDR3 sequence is CATSGGGSSGANVLTF. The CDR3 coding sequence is TGTGCCACCAGTGGAGGAGGTTCCTCTGGGGCCAACGTCCTGACTTTC.

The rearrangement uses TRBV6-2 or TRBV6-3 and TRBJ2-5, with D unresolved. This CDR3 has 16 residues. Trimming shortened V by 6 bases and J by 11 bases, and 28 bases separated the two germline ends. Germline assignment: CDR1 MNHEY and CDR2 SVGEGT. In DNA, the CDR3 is TGTGCCAGCAGCGCGGAGCAGACTTACGTCTACAATGAGCAGTACTTC. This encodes CASSAEQTYVYNEQYF.

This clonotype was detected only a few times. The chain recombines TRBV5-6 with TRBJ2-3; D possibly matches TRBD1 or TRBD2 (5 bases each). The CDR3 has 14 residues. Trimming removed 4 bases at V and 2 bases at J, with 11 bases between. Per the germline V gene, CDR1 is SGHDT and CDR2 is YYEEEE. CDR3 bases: TGTGCCAGCAGCATAGGGACCCCCACAGATACGCAGTATTTT. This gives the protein CASSIGTPTDTQYF.

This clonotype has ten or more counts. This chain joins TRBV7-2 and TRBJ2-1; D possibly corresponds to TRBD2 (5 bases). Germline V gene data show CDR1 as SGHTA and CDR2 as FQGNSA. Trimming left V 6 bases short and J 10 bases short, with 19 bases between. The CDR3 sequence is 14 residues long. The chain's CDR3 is CASRSAGRTQEQFF. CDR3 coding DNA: TGTGCCAGCAGATCTGCGGGCCGAACCCAGGAGCAGTTCTTC.

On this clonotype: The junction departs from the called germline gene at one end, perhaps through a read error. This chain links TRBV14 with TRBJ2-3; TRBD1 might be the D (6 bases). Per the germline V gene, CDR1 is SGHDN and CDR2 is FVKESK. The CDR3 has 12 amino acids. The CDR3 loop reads CTSSPTGRFQYF. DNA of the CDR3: TGTACCAGCAGCCCCACAGGGAGATTTCAGTATTTT. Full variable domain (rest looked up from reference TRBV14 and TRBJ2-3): EAGVTQFPSHSVIEKGQTVTLRCDPISGHDNLYWYRRVMGKEIKFLLHFVKESKQDESGMPNNRFLAERTGGTYSTLKVQPAELEDSGVYFCTSSPTGRFQYFGPGTRLTVL.

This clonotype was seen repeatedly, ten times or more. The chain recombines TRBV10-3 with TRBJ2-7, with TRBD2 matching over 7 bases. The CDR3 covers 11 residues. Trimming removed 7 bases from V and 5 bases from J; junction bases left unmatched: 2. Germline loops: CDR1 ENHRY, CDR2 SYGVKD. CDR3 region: CAIKTSNEQYF. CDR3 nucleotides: TGTGCCATCAAGACTAGCAACGAGCAGTACTTC.

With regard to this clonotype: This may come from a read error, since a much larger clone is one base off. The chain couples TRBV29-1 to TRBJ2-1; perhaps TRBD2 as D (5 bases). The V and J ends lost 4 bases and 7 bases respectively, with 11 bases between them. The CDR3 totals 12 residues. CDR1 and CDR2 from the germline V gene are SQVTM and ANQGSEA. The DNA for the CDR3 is TGCAGCGTTGTACGAGGCGGGAATGAGCAGTTCTTC. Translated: CSVVRGGNEQFF.

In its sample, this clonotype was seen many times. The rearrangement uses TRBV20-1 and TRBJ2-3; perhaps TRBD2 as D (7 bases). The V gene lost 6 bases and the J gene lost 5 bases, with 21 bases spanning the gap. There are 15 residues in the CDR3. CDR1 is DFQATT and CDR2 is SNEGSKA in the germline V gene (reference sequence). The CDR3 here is CSALLGGAGRDTQYF. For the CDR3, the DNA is TGCAGTGCCTTACTTGGGGGGGCCGGAAGAGATACGCAGTATTTT.